One sample yielded the 24 T cell receptor beta chains listed below, sequenced in a study of blood T cell repertoires in COVID-19. Sequenced by immunoSEQ multiplex PCR; TCRdb stores in-frame clones only, minus some. The repertoire holds about 500,000 clones, roughly 90% seen once, with around 0.7% in the top ten. Sequences were obtained from PBMCs or T cells enriched from blood (not recorded which). The receptors shown here come from a woman under 30 who had recovered from COVID-19.

A word on this clone: Other nucleotide sequences in the sample specify the same CDR3. The V and J genes are TRBV7-2 and TRBJ1-5; 7 bases fit TRBD1. Germline-derived CDR1 and CDR2 are SGHTA and FQGNSA. Trimming at V came to 3 bases and at J to 5 bases, leaving 1 base not matched to a gene. The CDR3 length is 13 residues. Here the CDR3 reads CASSFDRDQPQHF. Written as DNA, the CDR3 is TGTGCCAGCAGCTTCGACAGGGATCAGCCCCAGCATTTT.

The chain recombines TRBV4-2 with TRBJ1-2; D is ambiguous. The germline V and J ends were trimmed by 3 bases and 1 base, with 12 bases remaining between them. This CDR3 has 15 residues. Germline V lookup: CDR1 LGHNA, CDR2 YNFKEQ. In DNA, the CDR3 is TGTGCCAGCAGCCAGGGGTCGGGAGTTAACTATGGCTACACCTTC. Its translation: CASSQGSGVNYGYTF.

The chain carries TRBV12-5 and TRBJ1-4; 10 bases agree with TRBD1. Germline trimming cut 1 base from V and 5 bases from J; bases unmatched to any gene: 1. Per the germline V gene, CDR1 is LGHNT and CDR2 is FRNRAP. This CDR3 has 15 amino acids. The CDR3 coding sequence is TGTGCTAGTGGTTTGGGGACAGGGGGAAATGAAAAACTGTTTTTT. It encodes CASGLGTGGNEKLFF.

The chain joins TRBV5-4 to TRBJ2-5, with 7 bases aligning to TRBD2. Germline V lookup: CDR1 SGHNT, CDR2 YYREEE (reference sequence). The CDR3 has 15 amino acids. V shed 5 bases, J shed 5 bases, and the junction held 12 bases outside the gene matches. The CDR3 sequence: CASRVRGGGRETQYF. The CDR3 DNA is TGTGCCAGCAGGGTCCGCGGGGGTGGACGGGAGACCCAGTACTTC.

This clone was counted between two and nine times. V gene TRBV30 combines with J gene TRBJ1-1; maybe TRBD1 (5 bases). The CDR3 is 13 residues long. Trimming left V 0 bases short and J 8 bases short, with 13 bases between. Germline CDR1 GTSNPN, CDR2 SVGIG (reference sequence). CDR3 DNA sequence: TGTGCCTGGAGTGTTTGGGGCCCCAGCGAAGCTTTCTTT. Protein product: CAWSVWGPSEAFF.

This rearrangement joins TRBV4-1 to TRBJ2-3, with D possibly TRBD2 on 5 matching bases. The CDR3 consists of 17 residues. V lost 0 bases to trimming and J lost 4 bases, with 17 bases between them. Per the germline V gene, CDR1 is MGHRA and CDR2 is YSYEKL. The CDR3 DNA reads TGCGCCAGCAGCCAAGAGGGAGCAGGACGGACCGCAGATACGCAGTATTTT. This encodes CASSQEGAGRTADTQYF.

The J gene is TRBJ1-1, the V gene TRBV30; D uncertain. The CDR3 sequence is 12 residues long. The ends were cut back, 1 base at V and 3 bases at J, with 6 bases in the middle. Germline V lookup: CDR1 GTSNPN, CDR2 SVGIG (reference sequence). In DNA, the CDR3 is TGTGCCTGGAGTGCCCGTTACACTGAAGCTTTCTTT. It codes for CAWSARYTEAFF.

This clone has only one observation. This chain links TRBV5-1 with TRBJ2-1, with 9 bases lining up with TRBD1. V trimming: 4 bases; J trimming: 10 bases; junction bases outside the gene matches: 6. The CDR3 is made up of 13 amino acids. The germline gives CDR1 SGHRS, CDR2 YFSETQ. In DNA, the CDR3 is TGCGCCAGCAGCCCGGGACAGGGAGGGGAGCAGTTCTTC. Encoded protein: CASSPGQGGEQFF.

The chain carries TRBV23-1 and TRBJ1-4; 11 bases map to TRBD1. TRBV23-1 is an open reading frame whose function is uncertain. Trimming took 6 bases from V and 8 from J; bases not matched to a gene: 17. The CDR3 runs 18 residues. CDR3 region: CASSPGTGGNGAGEKLFF. In DNA form, the CDR3 reads TGCGCCAGCAGCCCCGGGACAGGGGGAAATGGGGCCGGAGAAAAACTGTTTTTT.

CDR3 in amino acids: CASSPRLAGEQYF. The CDR3 nucleotides are TGTGCCAGCAGCCCGAGATTAGCGGGCGAGCAGTACTTC. The chain employs TRBV3-1 (or the pseudogene TRBV3-2) and TRBJ2-7, with TRBD2 matching over 7 bases. The germline CDR1 and CDR2 sequences are LGHDT and YNNKEL (reference sequence). The length of the CDR3 is 13 residues. V was pared by 4 bases and J by 6 bases, with 6 bases of the junction left unmatched.

As concerns this clone: The same CDR3 also results from other DNA sequences found in this sample. The V call is TRBV10-3, the J call TRBJ1-5, with D possibly TRBD1 on 5 matching bases. Per the germline V gene, CDR1 is ENHRY and CDR2 is SYGVKD. The CDR3 loop spans 12 amino acids. V was pared by 0 bases and J by 10 bases, with 7 bases between. The CDR3 sequence: CAISESGGPQHF. CDR3 coding DNA: TGTGCCATCAGTGAGTCGGGGGGTCCCCAGCATTTT.

The V call is TRBV19, the J call TRBJ1-1, with D unresolved. V shed 7 bases and J shed 3 bases, with 12 bases lying between them. In germline, CDR1 is LNHDA, CDR2 SQIVND (reference sequence). This CDR3 region has 13 residues. The CDR3: CASKHWEDTEAFF. The CDR3, as DNA: TGTGCCAGTAAACATTGGGAGGACACTGAAGCTTTCTTT.

The chain carries TRBV30 and TRBJ1-3, with D maybe TRBD1 (5 bases). The CDR3 extends over 13 amino acids. CDR1 GTSNPN and CDR2 SVGIG come from the germline V gene (reference sequence). V shed 1 base and J shed 1 base, with 5 bases lying between them. CDR3 in DNA: TGTGCCTGGAGTGCAGGGTCTGGAAACACCATATATTTT. It encodes CAWSAGSGNTIYF.

The chain joins TRBV12-3 or TRBV12-4 to TRBJ1-2; D is perhaps TRBD1 (6 bases). The CDR3 is made up of 13 amino acids. V was pared by 7 bases and J by 8 bases, with 17 bases between. CDR3: CASIMGGLGGYTF. In DNA form, the CDR3 reads TGTGCCAGCATTATGGGGGGGCTGGGCGGCTACACCTTC.

V usage is TRBV10-1 and J usage is TRBJ1-4; a possible D gene is TRBD1 (6 bases). This CDR3 has 13 amino acids. V dropped 7 bases and J dropped 4 bases, with 10 bases sitting between them. Germline CDR1 is WNHNN and CDR2 is SYGVQD (reference sequence). The CDR3 spells CASTGRGNEKLFF. CDR3 DNA: TGCGCCAGCACGGGCAGGGGTAATGAAAAACTGTTTTTT.

V and J are TRBV21-1 and TRBJ1-1; TRBD1, the D gene given by the table, was not confirmed from the DNA. TRBV21-1 is reported as a pseudogene. CDR3 length: 16 residues. The CDR3 DNA follows: TGTGCCAGCAGCAAAGCGATAGGGGGCGAGGTCACTGAAGCTTTCTTT. This translates into CASSKAIGGEVTEAFF.

The chain joins TRBV24-1 to TRBJ2-3; TRBD1 is a possible D gene (5 bases). The V gene's germline CDR1 is KGHDR and CDR2 SFDVKD. The CDR3 covers 16 residues. The ends were cut back, 2 bases at V and 0 bases at J, with 11 bases in the middle. CDR3 amino acids: CATSDSAGSSTDTQYF. In DNA form, the CDR3 reads TGTGCCACCAGTGATTCGGCAGGGTCCAGCACAGATACGCAGTATTTT.

This clone has just a few counts. The genes are TRBV5-6 and TRBJ1-2; D unclear. The CDR3 is 16 residues long. Trimming removed 6 bases from V and 4 bases from J, with 22 bases in between. CDR1 and CDR2 from the germline V gene are SGHDT and YYEEEE. In DNA, the CDR3 is TGTGCCAGCACCCTTCTGGGGTCCAGAAGCGGCTATGGCTACACCTTC. It encodes CASTLLGSRSGYGYTF.

This rearrangement joins TRBV12-3 or TRBV12-4 to TRBJ1-1; the D is unclear. With 3 bases removed from V and 3 bases from J, the gap between germline ends came to 8 bases. The CDR3 loop spans 13 amino acids. Written as DNA, the CDR3 is TGTGCCAGCAGTTTGGGAGCTGACACTGAAGCTTTCTTT. Translation: CASSLGADTEAFF.

CDR3 in amino acids: CASQGATGYTF. As DNA, the CDR3 is TGTGCCAGCCAGGGGGCAACGGGCTACACCTTC. The gene calls are TRBV14 and TRBJ1-2; 8 positions agree with TRBD1. The junction had 4 bases not matched to a gene; V was cut back by 8 bases and J by 8 bases. The CDR3 loop spans 11 amino acids. CDR1 SGHDN and CDR2 FVKESK come from the germline V gene.

The V and J genes are TRBV3-1 (or the pseudogene TRBV3-2) and TRBJ2-3; TRBD2 is a possible D gene (5 bases). Trimming left V 6 bases short and J 1 base short, with 8 bases between. CDR1 is LGHDT and CDR2 is YNNKEL in the germline V gene (reference sequence). This CDR3 is built from 13 residues. Here the CDR3 DNA reads TGTGCCAGCAGTCACGGGGGCACAGATACGCAGTATTTT. Its protein is CASSHGGTDTQYF.

For the CDR3, the DNA is TGTGCCAGCAGCCAGGGGATAACCACTGAAGCTTTCTTT. Translated: CASSQGITTEAFF. V usage is TRBV5-5 and J usage is TRBJ1-1; tentatively, D is TRBD1 (6 bases). Germline lookup yields CDR1 SGHKS and CDR2 YYEKEE (reference sequence). Trimming shortened V by 4 bases and J by 4 bases, and 11 bases separated the two germline ends. This CDR3 comprises 13 residues.

The chain joins TRBV6-6 to TRBJ2-7, with 12 bases matching TRBD2. The CDR3 extends over 12 amino acids. V shed 6 bases and J 7 bases; nucleotides not matched to a gene: 1. Germline CDR1 MNHNY, CDR2 SVGAGI (reference sequence). For the CDR3, the DNA is TGTGCCAGCAGACTAGCGGGGGGTGAGCAGTACTTC. Translated, it gives CASRLAGGEQYF.

The genes are TRBV18 and TRBJ1-2, with unresolved D. This CDR3 comprises 15 residues. Trimming removed 2 bases from V and 4 bases from J, with 14 bases in between. The V gene's germline CDR1 is KGHSH and CDR2 LQKENI. The CDR3 coding sequence is TGTGCCAGCTCACCAACCGGAGCCGAGGTCTATGGCTACACCTTC. It yields the protein CASSPTGAEVYGYTF.